This TCR beta chain was obtained from a study of vaccination effects on CD4 cells after COVID-19. Antigen-specific CD4+ T cells were expanded with viral peptide pools in the ViraFEST assay before sequencing. CD4+ T cells were isolated after less than 12 days of culture. Neither prior SARS-CoV-2 infection nor positive nucleocapsid antibodies were present in the vaccine recipients. Each culture had half its medium swapped for IL-2 medium on days 3 and 7. Assay: immunoSEQ multiplex PCR; the TCRdb copy retains only in-frame clones and omits some. The data contain approximately 50,000 clones, 79% of them singletons. About this clone itself: No antigen is known for it.

Germline CDR1 is MNHEY and CDR2 is SVGEGT. Trimming pared 7 bases from V and 4 bases from J, leaving 19 bases between. This CDR3 region has 15 residues. The chain has TRBV6-2 or TRBV6-3 and TRBJ1-2; D is possibly TRBD1 (6 bases). The clonotype was recovered from a human donor who received a COVID-19 vaccine. Sequenced here: CD4+ T cells from PBMCs cultured with HCoV-OC43 spike peptides, sampled before COVID-19 vaccination. The subset is: HCoV-OC43 spike overlapping peptide pool stimulation. The CDR3 region has the DNA TGTGCCAGCATCCCAAGGGGACAACAAGCCTATGGCTACACCTTC. Protein product: CASIPRGQQAYGYTF.